The 6 T cell receptor beta chains presented below share a single source sample, sequenced in a study of T cell changes during pregnancy in multiple sclerosis. Assay used: immunoSEQ multiplex PCR; TCRdb lists only in-frame clones, some missing. The table lists 90,000 to 150,000 clones, over 85% of them singletons. The sample here was peripheral blood, taken before pregnancy. These receptor sequences come from a female donor with multiple sclerosis, enrolled in a pregnancy study.

The chain recombines TRBV29-1 with TRBJ2-5, with TRBD2 matching 9 bases. Germline CDR1 and CDR2: SQVTM and ANQGSEA. CDR3 length: 13 residues. Germline trimming cut 8 bases from V and 4 bases from J; bases unmatched to any gene: 8. The chain's CDR3 is CSNEVLAGETQYF. The CDR3 DNA follows: TGCAGCAATGAAGTACTAGCGGGAGAGACCCAGTACTTC.

This sequence joins TRBV4-1 and TRBJ2-3; D might be TRBD2 (7 bases). CDR1 MGHRA and CDR2 YSYEKL come from the germline V gene. Trimming pared 0 bases from V and 8 bases from J, leaving 18 bases between. The CDR3 is made up of 16 amino acids. This CDR3 reads CASSQDERGGPGTQYF. The CDR3 nucleotides read TGCGCCAGCAGCCAAGATGAGAGGGGGGGGCCGGGTACGCAGTATTTT.

The CDR3 loop is CASSLFPGHKETQYF. The CDR3 coding sequence is TGTGCCAGCTCATTGTTCCCGGGACACAAAGAGACCCAGTACTTC. The chain carries TRBV18 and TRBJ2-5; a weak D match, TRBD1 (6 bases). From germline, CDR1 is KGHSH and CDR2 LQKENI. The CDR3 runs to 15 residues. V shed 5 bases and J shed 3 bases, with 16 bases lying between them.

A single count supports this clone. The chain uses TRBV5-1 and TRBJ2-5; TRBD2 agrees at 11 bases. Germline assignment: CDR1 SGHRS and CDR2 YFSETQ. This CDR3 region has 16 residues. The trim removed 4 bases at V and 5 bases at J, leaving 10 bases unmatched. The CDR3 here is CASSTFSGRAGETQYF. In DNA, the CDR3 is TGCGCCAGCAGCACTTTTAGCGGGAGGGCCGGGGAGACCCAGTACTTC.

The chain is built from TRBV25-1 and TRBJ1-1, with D unresolved. Germline assignment: CDR1 MGHDK and CDR2 SYGVNS. The CDR3 runs to 16 residues. V was cut by 4 bases and J by 1 base, with 16 bases left in between. The CDR3: CASSGPSRHQNTEAFF. The DNA of the CDR3 is TGTGCCAGCAGTGGCCCCTCCCGACACCAGAACACTGAAGCTTTCTTT.

V usage is TRBV5-4 and J usage is TRBJ2-3; D remains ambiguous. This CDR3 spans 14 amino acids. Germline assignment: CDR1 SGHNT and CDR2 YYREEE (reference sequence). V was clipped by 0 bases and J by 0 bases, with 5 bases between them. Here the CDR3 reads CASSLARSTDTQYF. The DNA for the CDR3 is TGTGCCAGCAGCTTGGCCAGGAGCACAGATACGCAGTATTTT.